The 5 T cell receptor beta chains listed next were all sequenced from one sample in a study of blood T cells in healthy people across ages. Using a J-beta primer mix together with a sample-barcoded 5' primer, a second PCR was run for roughly 7 to 12 cycles. TCRdb called the 5' RACE reads again in MiXCR, with one record for every CDR3 protein. This table holds approximately 580,000 distinct CDR3 sequences, 24% found once. These data are also associated with another study on T cells of mothers and their children.

The specimen sequenced was blood. These receptor sequences come from a boy under 18 in good health.

The V call is TRBV5-1, the J call TRBJ2-5; D not resolved. The CDR3 runs to 12 residues. CDR1 and CDR2 (germline): SGHRS, YFSETQ. Trimming stripped 5 bases from V and 2 bases from J, with 7 bases between. The CDR3 sequence is CASSPKQETQYF. For the CDR3, the DNA is TGCGCCAGCAGTCCGAAGCAAGAGACCCAGTACTTC.

The chain recombines TRBV12-3 or TRBV12-4 with TRBJ1-2, with TRBD1 matching over 8 bases. After removal of 5 bases from V and 2 bases from J, the junction contained 1 base not matched to a gene. The CDR3 is 13 amino acids. CDR3 nucleotides: TGTGCCAGCAGTCAGGGGGCGAACTATGGCTACACCTTC. Its translation is CASSQGANYGYTF.

The V gene is TRBV6-5, the J gene TRBJ1-1; 7 bases line up with TRBD1. V lost 6 bases, J lost 12 bases, and 13 bases stayed unmatched. Germline V gives CDR1 MNHEY, CDR2 SVGAGI. The CDR3 has 13 amino acids. The CDR3 bases are TGTGCCAGCAGCACGACAGGGCGCTTTCGAACTTTCTTT. It is translated as CASSTTGRFRTFF.

There are many counts of this clonotype. This chain connects TRBV28 to TRBJ2-2; no definite D call. The CDR3 runs 12 residues. V was pared by 2 bases and J by 6 bases, with 4 bases between. Looked up from germline, CDR1 is MDHEN and CDR2 is SYDVKM. The CDR3: CASSLLAGELFF. The CDR3, as DNA: TGTGCCAGCAGTTTACTCGCCGGGGAGCTGTTTTTT.

About this clonotype: One junction end disagrees with the germline gene, perhaps due to a read error. This chain joins TRBV20-1 and TRBJ2-3; D is undetermined. Looked up from germline, CDR1 is DFQATT and CDR2 is SNEGSKA (reference sequence). The CDR3 runs 14 residues. Written as DNA, the CDR3 is TGCAGTGCAAGAGGTGGGCTGAGCACAGATACGCAGAATTTT. The encoded protein is CSARGGLSTDTQNF.